Shown below are 21 T cell receptor beta chains from a single sample sequenced in a study of cytomegalovirus exposure and HLA in healthy donors. In the PCR, 60 Vbeta and 13 Jbeta primers were used. Profiled with immunoSEQ multiplex PCR; TCRdb holds only in-frame clones, not every one. The table records approximately 150,000 clones, roughly 85% of them present only once. Sequencing used PBMCs. The receptors were gathered from a male donor in good health and CMV-seronegative.

V and J are TRBV2 and TRBJ2-3; D may be TRBD1 (6 bases). The CDR3 is 18 amino acids. Germline V gene sequence: CDR1 SNHLY, CDR2 FYNNEI. V was cut by 5 bases and J by 0 bases, with 21 bases left in between. DNA of the CDR3: TGTGCCAGCAGTCTCGACTTTGTGGGGGCCTCAAGCACAGATACGCAGTATTTT. As protein: CASSLDFVGASSTDTQYF.

This rearrangement joins TRBV11-2 to TRBJ2-7; 7 bases map to TRBD2. V was pared by 2 bases and J by 3 bases, with 4 bases of the junction left unmatched. CDR1 is SGHAT, CDR2 FQNNGV, per germline. The CDR3 totals 14 residues. CDR3 loop: CASSLSAGDYEQYF. The CDR3 DNA follows: TGTGCCAGCAGCTTATCTGCGGGAGACTACGAGCAGTACTTC.

This sequence joins TRBV9 and TRBJ1-3; D gene uncertain. Germline CDR1 reads SGDLS; CDR2 reads YYNGEE. V was pared by 0 bases and J by 4 bases, with 11 bases between. The CDR3 runs 15 residues. The CDR3 nucleotides are TGTGCCAGCAGCGTAGGGGCAGTCCCGGGAAACACCATATATTTT. Amino acid sequence: CASSVGAVPGNTIYF.

This clone appeared once. This chain connects TRBV5-1 to TRBJ2-1; 11 bases are a match to TRBD2. The CDR3 covers 14 residues. Trimming cost V 2 bases and J 6 bases; bases outside gene matches: 1. Germline V gene lookup returns CDR1 SGHRS and CDR2 YFSETQ. The CDR3 DNA sequence: TGCGCCAGCAGCTTACTAGCGGGAGCCAATGAGCAGTTCTTC. Translation: CASSLLAGANEQFF.

The chain combines TRBV7-9 with TRBJ2-2; D might be TRBD1 (6 bases). The CDR3 extends over 15 amino acids. Germline V gives CDR1 SEHNR, CDR2 FQNEAQ (reference sequence). V lost 0 bases and J 4 bases, leaving 9 bases between the germline ends. The CDR3 region has the DNA TGTGCCAGCAGCTTAGCGGGACACTCCACCGGGGAGCTGTTTTTT. This codes for CASSLAGHSTGELFF.

V usage is TRBV5-3 and J usage is TRBJ2-7, with D maybe TRBD2 (6 bases). TRBV5-3 is an open reading frame, and its role is uncertain. CDR3 length: 14 residues. Deletions cut 4 bases from V and 1 base from J, with 12 bases between. For the CDR3, the DNA is TGTGCCAGAAGCGTGCGGGACTTTTCCTACGAGCAGTACTTC. Translated, it gives CARSVRDFSYEQYF.

The chain joins TRBV27 to TRBJ2-2; D remains unclear. Germline-derived CDR1 and CDR2 are MNHEY and SMNVEV (reference sequence). The V gene lost 9 bases and the J gene lost 5 bases, with 10 bases spanning the gap. The CDR3 length is 12 residues. CDR3 amino acids: CASQTETGELFF. CDR3 in DNA: TGTGCCAGTCAAACAGAAACCGGGGAGCTGTTTTTT.

To note about this clone: A junction boundary mismatches the germline segment, possibly from a read error. CDR3 sequence: CASSPPGLAGSLF. The CDR3 DNA is TGTGCCAGCTCACCGCCGGGACTAGCGGGGTCCTTATTT. The V and J genes are TRBV18 and TRBJ2-3; 13 positions agree with TRBD2. The germline V gene has CDR1 KGHSH and CDR2 LQKENI. This CDR3 spans 13 amino acids.

In this sample, this clone turned up a few times. The chain combines TRBV19 with TRBJ1-2; weak D call: TRBD1 (5 bases). From germline, CDR1 is LNHDA and CDR2 SQIVND (reference sequence). With 3 bases removed from V and 3 bases from J, the gap between germline ends came to 14 bases. This CDR3 comprises 15 residues. The CDR3: CASSIPGRRDYGYTF. CDR3 nucleotide sequence: TGTGCCAGTAGTATTCCAGGGAGGCGAGACTATGGCTACACCTTC.

The chain uses TRBV30 and TRBJ1-1; a possible D gene is TRBD1 (6 bases). Between the trimmed V and J ends, which lost 0 bases and 5 bases, there was a span of 13 bases. Germline V lookup: CDR1 GTSNPN, CDR2 SVGIG (reference sequence). The CDR3 consists of 14 residues. The CDR3 DNA reads as TGTGCCTGGAGTGTCGAAGGGGGTAGAACTGAAGCTTTCTTT. It translates to CAWSVEGGRTEAFF.

The J gene is TRBJ2-7, the V gene TRBV6-1, with TRBD2 matching 11 bases. Per germline, CDR1 MNHNS and CDR2 SASEGT. The V and J ends lost 6 bases and 0 bases, in that order; junction bases with no gene match: 4. This CDR3 contains 15 residues. This CDR3 reads CASRGLADNSYEQYF. In DNA, the CDR3 is TGTGCCAGCAGGGGACTAGCGGATAACTCCTACGAGCAGTACTTC.

The chain is built from TRBV5-1 and TRBJ2-1, with TRBD2 matching 13 bases. Germline trimming cut 3 bases from V and 12 bases from J; bases unmatched to any gene: 9. Germline V gene data show CDR1 as SGHRS and CDR2 as YFSETQ. There are 15 residues in the CDR3. The CDR3 loop is CASSSRGLAGSRQFF. The DNA for the CDR3 is TGCGCCAGCAGCTCAAGGGGACTAGCGGGGTCTCGGCAGTTCTTC.

The genes are TRBV18 and TRBJ2-5; D gene uncertain. Germline-derived CDR1 and CDR2 are KGHSH and LQKENI. The CDR3 loop spans 12 amino acids. Between the trimmed V and J ends, which lost 3 bases and 1 base, there was a span of 3 bases. CDR3 region: CASSPAQETQYF. DNA of the CDR3: TGTGCCAGCTCACCGGCCCAAGAGACCCAGTACTTC.

The chain is built from TRBV15 and TRBJ1-2; weak D call: TRBD1 (5 bases). This CDR3 is 14 amino acids long. Germline V gene data show CDR1 as LNHNV and CDR2 as YYDKDF (reference sequence). Trimming shortened V by 1 base and J by 4 bases, and 10 bases separated the two germline ends. DNA for the CDR3: TGTGCCACCAGCAGAGGGGGGGGAGGCTATGGCTACACCTTC. This gives the protein CATSRGGGGYGYTF.

This clone appeared once. The chain joins TRBV10-3 to TRBJ2-5; 9 bases match TRBD2. Matching the DNA end better, TRBJ2-7 makes the J call doubtful. The CDR3 covers 15 residues. In germline, CDR1 is ENHRY, CDR2 SYGVKD. Here the CDR3 reads CAISEPGLAAYEQYF. The DNA of the CDR3 is TGTGCCATCAGTGAGCCGGGACTAGCCGCCTACGAGCAGTACTTC.

The rearrangement links TRBV7-3 to TRBJ1-6; D unresolved. This CDR3 region has 12 residues. The V end was cut by 3 bases, the J end by 7 bases, with 4 bases between. CDR1 is SGHTA, CDR2 FQGTGA, per germline. CDR3 nucleotide sequence: TGTGCCAGCAGCTTCCCGAATTCACCCCTCCACTTT. This encodes CASSFPNSPLHF.

The V call is TRBV7-9, the J call TRBJ2-5; the D gene is possibly TRBD1 (5 bases). The CDR3 extends over 19 amino acids. Trimming left V 0 bases short and J 2 bases short, with 22 bases between. The germline gives CDR1 SEHNR, CDR2 FQNEAQ (reference sequence). CDR3 in amino acids: CASSLARGRATSPQETQYF. In DNA form, the CDR3 reads TGTGCCAGCAGCTTAGCTAGGGGAAGGGCCACCTCCCCTCAAGAGACCCAGTACTTC.

The V call is TRBV27, the J call TRBJ2-3, with TRBD1 matching 8 bases. J lost 3 bases, V lost 4 bases, and 6 bases had no gene match. Germline CDR1 and CDR2: MNHEY and SMNVEV (reference sequence). CDR3 length: 15 residues. CDR3 nucleotide sequence: TGTGCCAGCAGTTCCCTCAGGGGGCGGACAGATACGCAGTATTTT. Translating it yields CASSSLRGRTDTQYF.

This clone was picked up a small number of times. This chain uses TRBV7-2 with TRBJ2-1; the D gene is possibly TRBD1 (5 bases). The CDR3 loop spans 14 amino acids. Germline CDR1 is SGHTA and CDR2 is FQGNSA. V lost 3 bases to trimming and J lost 5 bases, with 11 bases between them. The CDR3 region has the DNA TGTGCCAGCAGCTTGGGTCAGGGCCACAATGAGCAGTTCTTC. It is translated as CASSLGQGHNEQFF.

The chain employs TRBV5-5 and TRBJ2-7; 9 bases map to TRBD2. The V gene's germline CDR1 is SGHKS and CDR2 YYEKEE (reference sequence). V was pared by 1 base and J by 2 bases, with 7 bases of the junction left unmatched. This CDR3 region has 16 residues. The CDR3 region is CASSLHGTSTPYEQYF. The CDR3 DNA follows: TGTGCCAGCAGCTTGCACGGGACTAGCACCCCCTACGAGCAGTACTTC.

The chain joins TRBV10-3 to TRBJ1-2; D might be TRBD1 (5 bases). Germline loops: CDR1 ENHRY, CDR2 SYGVKD. This CDR3 comprises 13 residues. Trimming stripped 4 bases from V and 6 bases from J, with 12 bases between. For the CDR3, the DNA is TGTGCCATCAGTGCGGCGGGGGTGCATGGCTACACCTTC. This sequence encodes CAISAAGVHGYTF.